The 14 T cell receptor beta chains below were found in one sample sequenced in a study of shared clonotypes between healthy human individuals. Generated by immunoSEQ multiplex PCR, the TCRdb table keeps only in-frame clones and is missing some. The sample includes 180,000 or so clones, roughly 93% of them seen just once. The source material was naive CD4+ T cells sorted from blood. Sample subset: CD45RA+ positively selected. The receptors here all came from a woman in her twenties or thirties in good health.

The CDR3 DNA is TGTGCCAGCAGACAGACAGGGGGCAACGAGCAGTACTTC. It encodes CASRQTGGNEQYF. The chain recombines TRBV27 with TRBJ2-5; 10 bases line up with TRBD1. The J call may be wrong; the DNA end is better matched by TRBJ2-7. CDR1 MNHEY and CDR2 SMNVEV come from the germline V gene (reference sequence). The CDR3 is 13 residues long.

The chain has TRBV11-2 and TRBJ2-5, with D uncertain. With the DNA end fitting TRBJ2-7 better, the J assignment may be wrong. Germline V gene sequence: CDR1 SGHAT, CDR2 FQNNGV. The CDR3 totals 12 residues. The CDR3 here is CASSLGAVEQYF. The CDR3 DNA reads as TGTGCCAGCAGCTTAGGAGCTGTCGAGCAGTACTTC.

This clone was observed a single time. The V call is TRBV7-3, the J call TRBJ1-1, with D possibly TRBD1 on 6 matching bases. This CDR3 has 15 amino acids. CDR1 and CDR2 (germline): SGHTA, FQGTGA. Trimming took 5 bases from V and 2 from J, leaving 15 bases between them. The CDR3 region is CASSPRRGRNTEAFF. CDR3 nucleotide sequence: TGTGCCAGCAGCCCCCGCAGGGGAAGAAACACTGAAGCTTTCTTT.

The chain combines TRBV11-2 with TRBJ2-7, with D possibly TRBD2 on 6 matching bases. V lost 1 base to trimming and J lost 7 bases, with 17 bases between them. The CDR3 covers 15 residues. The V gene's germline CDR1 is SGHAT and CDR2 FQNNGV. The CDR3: CASSLVEGAGIEQYF. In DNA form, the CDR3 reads TGTGCCAGCAGCTTAGTAGAAGGGGCGGGGATAGAGCAGTACTTC.

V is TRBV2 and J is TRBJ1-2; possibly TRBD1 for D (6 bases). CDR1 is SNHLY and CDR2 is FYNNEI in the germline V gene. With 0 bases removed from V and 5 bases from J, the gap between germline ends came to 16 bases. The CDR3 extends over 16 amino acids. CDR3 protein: CASSEASQGHIYGYTF. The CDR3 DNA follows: TGTGCCAGCAGTGAAGCGAGTCAGGGACATATTTATGGCTACACCTTC.

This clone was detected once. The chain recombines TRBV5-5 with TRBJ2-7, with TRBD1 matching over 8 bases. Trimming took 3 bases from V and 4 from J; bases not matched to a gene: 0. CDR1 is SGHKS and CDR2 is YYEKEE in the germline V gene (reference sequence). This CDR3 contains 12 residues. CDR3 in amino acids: CASSWDRYEQYF. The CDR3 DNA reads TGTGCCAGCAGCTGGGACAGGTACGAGCAGTACTTC.

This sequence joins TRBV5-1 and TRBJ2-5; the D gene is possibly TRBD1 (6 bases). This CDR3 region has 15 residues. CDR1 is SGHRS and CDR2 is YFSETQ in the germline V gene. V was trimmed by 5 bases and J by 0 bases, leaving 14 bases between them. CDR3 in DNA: TGCGCCAGCAGAGTCAGGGGCTTCGACCAAGAGACCCAGTACTTC. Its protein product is CASRVRGFDQETQYF.

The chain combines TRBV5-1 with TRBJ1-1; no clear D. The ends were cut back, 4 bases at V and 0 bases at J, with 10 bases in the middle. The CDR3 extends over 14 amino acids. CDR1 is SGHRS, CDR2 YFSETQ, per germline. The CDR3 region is CASSLWGMNTEAFF. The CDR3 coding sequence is TGCGCCAGCAGCCTTTGGGGAATGAACACTGAAGCTTTCTTT. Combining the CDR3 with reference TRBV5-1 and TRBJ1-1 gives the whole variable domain KAGVTQTPRYLIKTRGQQVTLSCSPISGHRSVSWYQQTPGQGLQFLFEYFSETQRNKGNFPGRFSGRQFSNSRSEMNVSTLELGDSALYLCASSLWGMNTEAFFGQGTRLTVV.

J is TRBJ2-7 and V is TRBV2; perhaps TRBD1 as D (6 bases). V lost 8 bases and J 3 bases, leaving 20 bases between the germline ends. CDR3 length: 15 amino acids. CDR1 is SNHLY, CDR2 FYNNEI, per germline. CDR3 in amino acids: CASVLHRDTYYEQYF. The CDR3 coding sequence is TGTGCCAGCGTCCTACACCGGGACACCTACTACGAGCAGTACTTC.

The CDR3 protein is CASSVGGRSGIDEQYF. In nucleotides, the CDR3 is TGTGCCAGCAGCGTAGGGGGGCGTAGCGGGATCGACGAGCAGTACTTC. The chain uses TRBV9 and TRBJ2-7, with TRBD2 matching over 8 bases. Per germline, CDR1 SGDLS and CDR2 YYNGEE. This CDR3 spans 16 amino acids. Trimming at V came to 0 bases and at J to 5 bases, leaving 10 bases not matched to a gene.

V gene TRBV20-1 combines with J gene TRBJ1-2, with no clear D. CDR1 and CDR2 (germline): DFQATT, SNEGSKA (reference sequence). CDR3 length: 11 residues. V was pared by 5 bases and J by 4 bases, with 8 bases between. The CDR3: CSASRGYGYTF. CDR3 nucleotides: TGCAGTGCTTCCCGTGGCTATGGCTACACCTTC.

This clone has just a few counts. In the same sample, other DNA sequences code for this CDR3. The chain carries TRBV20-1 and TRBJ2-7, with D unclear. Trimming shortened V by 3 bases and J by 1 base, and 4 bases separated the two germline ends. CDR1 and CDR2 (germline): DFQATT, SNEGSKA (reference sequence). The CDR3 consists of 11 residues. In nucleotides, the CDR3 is TGCAGTGCTAGTGGGTCCTACGAGCAGTACTTC. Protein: CSASGSYEQYF.

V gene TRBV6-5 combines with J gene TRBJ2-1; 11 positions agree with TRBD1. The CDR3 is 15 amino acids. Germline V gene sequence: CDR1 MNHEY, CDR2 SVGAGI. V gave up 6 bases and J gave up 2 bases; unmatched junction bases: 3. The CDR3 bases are TGTGCCAGCAGAAGGGGACAGGGGGCCTACAATGAGCAGTTCTTC. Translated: CASRRGQGAYNEQFF.

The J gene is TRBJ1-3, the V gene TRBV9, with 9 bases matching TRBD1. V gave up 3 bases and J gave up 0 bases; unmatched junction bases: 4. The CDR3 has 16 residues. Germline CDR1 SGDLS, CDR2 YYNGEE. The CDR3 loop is CASSERTGASGNTIYF. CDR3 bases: TGTGCCAGCAGCGAGAGGACAGGGGCCTCTGGAAACACCATATATTTT.